This note documents a single TCR beta chain sequence. The V and J ends lost 4 bases and 6 bases respectively, with 7 bases between them. The CDR3 is 12 residues long. Germline loops: CDR1 SNHLY, CDR2 FYNNEI. These data come from a study of T-cell reconstitution after alpha-beta-depleted transplantation in children. Preparation of the TCRbeta library used unique molecular identifiers. TCRdb reprocessed the PCR reads with MiXCR, giving one entry per CDR3 protein. Of about a million distinct CDR3 sequences listed, 25% to 30% are singletons. This TCR came from a boy in the first two years of life who had a stem cell transplant for SCID, so the T cells may come from the graft donor. This chain uses TRBV2 with TRBJ1-5; D not certain. The starting material was PBMCs, mostly from graft donor cells, obtained 360 days after TCRalphabeta/CD19-depleted stem cell transplant. The DNA of the CDR3 is TGTGCCAGCAGTGTCTTGGGTCAGCCCCAGCATTTT. Its translation: CASSVLGQPQHF.